The 18 T cell receptor beta chains presented below share a single source sample, sequenced in a study of blood T cells in healthy people across ages. Then a second PCR, running about 6 to 12 cycles, was carried out with a sample-barcoded 5' primer and a J-beta primer mix. TCRdb itself ran the 5' RACE reads through MiXCR, one entry per CDR3 protein. The table shows around 700,000 distinct CDR3 sequences, with around 25% occurring only once. The sample was also linked to a second study, of T cells of mothers and their children.

Sequenced: blood. These receptors were obtained from a boy between 5 and 17 years old in good health.

This chain links TRBV7-9 with TRBJ2-2; D is undetermined. CDR3 size: 15 residues. Germline values: CDR1 SEHNR, CDR2 FQNEAQ (reference sequence). Trimming shortened V by 6 bases and J by 2 bases, and 13 bases separated the two germline ends. DNA for the CDR3: TGTGCCAGCAGACATCGGACGGAAAACACCGGGGAGCTGTTTTTT. Amino acid sequence: CASRHRTENTGELFF.

This clonotype was seen only a few times. The gene calls are TRBV7-9 and TRBJ1-1, with D possibly TRBD1 on 6 matching bases. The germline V gene has CDR1 SEHNR and CDR2 FQNEAQ (reference sequence). The V end lost 2 bases, the J end lost 14 bases, and 18 bases lay between the germline ends. The CDR3 has 13 residues. The CDR3 DNA sequence: TGTGCCAGCAGCTTACCCCCGACAGGAACAACCTTCTTT. This translates into CASSLPPTGTTFF.

The J gene is TRBJ2-5, the V gene TRBV7-2; TRBD2 matches 9 bases. Gene TRBJ2-7 matches the end of the DNA better, so the J call may be wrong. Germline V CDR1 and CDR2: SGHTA, FQGNSA. The CDR3 runs 16 residues. The CDR3 loop reads CASSLVFSGGNYEQYF. The CDR3 DNA follows: TGTGCCAGCAGCTTAGTCTTTAGCGGGGGAAACTACGAGCAGTACTTC.

This clonotype was seen more than once but under ten times. V is TRBV15 and J is TRBJ2-5, with 8 positions matching TRBD2. Germline V gene lookup returns CDR1 LNHNV and CDR2 YYDKDF (reference sequence). The CDR3 length is 16 residues. With 4 bases clipped from V and 2 bases from J, the junction kept 9 bases outside the gene matches. The CDR3 region has the DNA TGTGCCACCAGCAACCCGGTGACTAGCGTACAAGAGACCCAGTACTTC. The encoded protein is CATSNPVTSVQETQYF.

The rearrangement links TRBV28 to TRBJ2-4; TRBD1 agrees at 11 bases. CDR1 MDHEN and CDR2 SYDVKM come from the germline V gene. The CDR3 is 15 residues long. Trimming took 8 bases from V and 0 from J; bases not matched to a gene: 3. CDR3 residues: CASAGTGGAKNIQYF. The CDR3 region has the DNA TGTGCCAGCGCCGGGACAGGGGGAGCCAAAAACATTCAGTACTTC. Variable domain in full (rest from reference TRBV28 and TRBJ2-4): DVKVTQSSRYLVKRTGEKVFLECVQDMDHENMFWYRQDPGLGLRLIYFSYDVKMKEKGDIPEGYSVSREKKERFSLILESASTNQTSMYLCASAGTGGAKNIQYFGAGTRLSVL.

The V call is TRBV12-3 or TRBV12-4, the J call TRBJ2-1; weak D call: TRBD2 (6 bases). The end of the DNA aligns better with TRBJ2-5, so the J call may be wrong. The CDR3 length is 14 residues. The CDR3 nucleotides are TGTGCCAGCACCAACGGCGGGGCTTTTGAGACCCAGTACTTC. Amino acid sequence: CASTNGGAFETQYF.

This clonotype came up a few times. This chain joins TRBV12-3 or TRBV12-4 and TRBJ2-5; 7 bases are shared with TRBD2. Unmatched junction bases numbered 13, after V lost 8 bases and J lost 7 bases. The CDR3 sequence is 14 residues long. CDR3 in amino acids: CASRPGGELGTQYF. CDR3 DNA sequence: TGTGCCAGCCGGCCGGGGGGAGAGTTGGGGACCCAGTACTTC.

This clonotype was found many times. V and J are TRBV5-1 and TRBJ2-5, with D uncertain. With 0 bases removed from V and 4 bases from J, the gap between germline ends came to 4 bases. The CDR3 totals 12 residues. Germline CDR1 SGHRS, CDR2 YFSETQ. CDR3 residues: CASSLEGETQYF. DNA of the CDR3: TGCGCCAGCAGCTTGGAGGGAGAGACCCAGTACTTC.

The V call is TRBV6-4, the J call TRBJ2-1; D gene uncertain. The germline V gene has CDR1 MRHNA and CDR2 SNTAGT. The length of the CDR3 is 13 residues. Trimming shortened V by 2 bases and J by 5 bases, and 7 bases separated the two germline ends. The CDR3 is CASSDEIDNEQFF. The CDR3 DNA reads TGTGCCAGCAGTGACGAGATAGACAATGAGCAGTTCTTC.

This clonotype was detected a few times. The chain's CDR3 is CSVVGARVETQYF. The CDR3 DNA reads as TGCAGCGTTGTGGGGGCTAGGGTGGAGACCCAGTACTTC. The chain joins TRBV29-1 to TRBJ2-5, with D perhaps matching TRBD1 (6 bases). This CDR3 comprises 13 residues. Germline V gene data show CDR1 as SQVTM and CDR2 as ANQGSEA. Trimming stripped 4 bases from V and 5 bases from J, with 14 bases between.

This clonotype appeared a few times. A junction boundary mismatches the germline segment, possibly from a read error. The rearrangement links TRBV29-1 to TRBJ2-3; 7 bases map to TRBD2. This CDR3 has 15 residues. Germline V gives CDR1 SQVTM, CDR2 ANQGSEA. The CDR3 spells CSVDTSGAYTDTRYF. The CDR3 region has the DNA TGCAGCGTTGATACGAGCGGGGCCTACACAGATACGCGGTATTTT.

This clonotype has just a few counts. The V and J genes are TRBV6-5 and TRBJ2-1; no clear D. This CDR3 contains 15 residues. CDR1 is MNHEY, CDR2 SVGAGI, per germline. Trimming shortened V by 6 bases and J by 0 bases, and 12 bases separated the two germline ends. This CDR3 reads CASSIQESSYNEQFF. The CDR3 DNA is TGTGCCAGCAGCATACAAGAGAGCTCCTACAATGAGCAGTTCTTC.

This clonotype showed up just a few times. Being one base from a much bigger clone, this may be a read error. The chain links TRBV5-6 to TRBJ2-1; maybe TRBD1 (5 bases). In germline, CDR1 is SGHDT, CDR2 YYEEEE. CDR3 length equals 13 residues. Trimming removed 7 bases at V and 3 bases at J, with 11 bases between. The DNA for the CDR3 is TGTGCCAGCGGCCCCCAGGGCTACAATGAGCAGTTCTTC. Translation: CASGPQGYNEQFF.

This clonotype was counted a few times. This chain joins TRBV24-1 and TRBJ2-1, with TRBD2 as a possible D gene (6 bases). Deletions cut 6 bases from V and 5 bases from J, with 13 bases between. In germline, CDR1 is KGHDR, CDR2 SFDVKD. The CDR3 has 14 amino acids. Here the CDR3 DNA reads TGTGCCACCAGTCCGGGGGACCCCCACAATGAGCAGTTCTTC. Its translation: CATSPGDPHNEQFF.

This clonotype was counted ten times or more. This chain uses TRBV12-3 or TRBV12-4 with TRBJ2-1; 13 bases are a match to TRBD2. This CDR3 has 16 amino acids. J was trimmed by 8 bases and V by 1 base; bases with no gene match: 5. The CDR3 loop is CASSLDGLAGVYEQFF. The CDR3 coding sequence is TGTGCCAGCAGTTTAGATGGACTAGCGGGAGTGTATGAGCAGTTCTTC.

The chain links TRBV7-9 to TRBJ2-1, with 7 positions matching TRBD1. Germline V gives CDR1 SEHNR, CDR2 FQNEAQ (reference sequence). With 5 bases clipped from V and 0 bases from J, the junction kept 13 bases outside the gene matches. The CDR3 consists of 18 residues. The CDR3 DNA sequence: TGTGCCAGCAGCACTACCGACAGGGCCCTTCGCTCCTACAATGAGCAGTTCTTC. The encoded protein is CASSTTDRALRSYNEQFF.

This chain connects TRBV7-9 to TRBJ1-2; D unresolved. This CDR3 is 18 amino acids long. CDR1 SEHNR and CDR2 FQNEAQ come from the germline V gene (reference sequence). Trimming cost V 7 bases and J 0 bases, with 24 bases left between them. CDR3 in DNA: TGTGCCAGCACTTCCCGACCCCGAGCAGGCCGATCTAACTATGGCTACACCTTC. Its translation is CASTSRPRAGRSNYGYTF.

This clonotype was observed a few times. The rearrangement links TRBV10-3 to TRBJ1-1; 12 positions agree with TRBD1. This CDR3 spans 17 amino acids. The J segment lost 4 bases and the V segment lost 3 bases, leaving 9 bases of the junction unmatched. Germline V gene sequence: CDR1 ENHRY, CDR2 SYGVKD. CDR3 protein: CAISDFGTGGVSTEAFF. The CDR3 DNA follows: TGTGCCATCAGTGACTTCGGGACAGGGGGCGTAAGCACTGAAGCTTTCTTT.